The clone carrying this TCR beta chain was seen many times. This entry belongs to a study of T-cell reconstitution after alpha-beta-depleted transplantation in children. Preparing the TCRbeta library involved the use of unique molecular identifiers. TCRdb passed the PCR reads through MiXCR, listing each CDR3 protein once. Of some 490,000 distinct CDR3 sequences in the sample, 12% were seen once. This specimen was PBMCs from the stem cell graft donor, taken from the stem cell graft. This clonotype originated in a human donor who donated a stem cell graft to a child with combined immunodeficiency.

CDR3 DNA: TGCGCCAGCAGCTTGGATATCGAGGGAGAGACCCAGTACTTC. Translating gives CASSLDIEGETQYF. This chain connects TRBV5-1 to TRBJ2-5; TRBD2 might be the D (5 bases). This CDR3 is 14 amino acids long. Germline V gives CDR1 SGHRS, CDR2 YFSETQ. V shed 0 bases and J shed 4 bases, with 10 bases lying between them. The full variable domain, in which reference TRBV5-1 and TRBJ2-5 provide the parts outside the CDR3, is KAGVTQTPRYLIKTRGQQVTLSCSPISGHRSVSWYQQTPGQGLQFLFEYFSETQRNKGNFPGRFSGRQFSNSRSEMNVSTLELGDSALYLCASSLDIEGETQYFGPGTRLLVL.